This T cell receptor beta chain was recorded in a study of T-cell reconstitution after alpha-beta-depleted transplantation in children. During its preparation, the TCRbeta library received unique molecular identifiers. From the PCR reads, TCRdb called clonotypes with MiXCR, one entry per CDR3 protein. The sample lists 600,000 to 800,000 distinct CDR3 sequences, 10% to 15% occurring once. The CDR3 is 14 amino acids. The V end lost 6 bases, the J end lost 0 bases, and 12 bases lay between the germline ends. CDR1 and CDR2 from the germline V gene are MDHEN and SYDVKM. In its sample, this clonotype was seen many times. The antigen remains unidentified. Study observations and caveats: T-cell numbers and diversity one year post-transplant derived largely from freshly generated T cells. The origin of alpha-beta T cells about two months after transplant was reportedly several hundred expanded graft clones. Surviving recipient T cells and thymic progenitors accounted for the high day-60 TCRbeta diversity observed in some patients.

The sample was PBMCs, taken before TCRalphabeta/CD19-depleted stem cell transplant. V and J are TRBV28 and TRBJ2-7, with a weak D call TRBD2 (5 bases). The TCR comes from a girl aged 2 to 9 with congenital amegakaryocytic thrombocytopenia, due to receive a stem cell transplant. The chain's CDR3 is CASRNMDFSYEQYF. The DNA for the CDR3 is TGTGCCAGCAGAAACATGGACTTCTCCTACGAGCAGTACTTC.